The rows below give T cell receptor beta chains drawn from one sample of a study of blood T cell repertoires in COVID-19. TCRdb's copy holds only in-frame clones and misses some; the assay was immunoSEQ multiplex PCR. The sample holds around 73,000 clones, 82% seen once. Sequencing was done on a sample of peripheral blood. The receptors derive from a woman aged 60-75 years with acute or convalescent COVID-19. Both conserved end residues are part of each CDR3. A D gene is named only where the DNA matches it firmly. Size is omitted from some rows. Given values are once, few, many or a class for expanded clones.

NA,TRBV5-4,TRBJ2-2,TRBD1,CASSLGQAGTGELFF,TGTGCCAGCAGCCTGGGACAGGCGGGCACCGGGGAGCTGTTTTTT
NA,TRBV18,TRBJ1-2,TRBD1,CASSPVPGGVYGYTF,TGTGCCAGCTCACCAGTGCCAGGGGGCGTCTATGGCTACACCTTC
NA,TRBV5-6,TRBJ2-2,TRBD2,CASSSRGVAGGNTGELFF,TGTGCCAGCAGCTCTAGGGGAGTAGCGGGAGGAAACACCGGGGAGCTGTTTTTT
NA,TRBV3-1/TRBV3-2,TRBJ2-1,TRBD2,CASSRRGGPSGTYNEQFF,TGTGCCAGCAGCCGGAGGGGCGGGCCTAGCGGGACTTACAATGAGCAGTTCTTC
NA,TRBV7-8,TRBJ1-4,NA,CASSLLSRGLEKLFF,TGTGCCAGCAGCCTCCTGAGTAGGGGCCTTGAAAAACTGTTTTTT
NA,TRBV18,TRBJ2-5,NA,CASSLNQGQETQYF,TGTGCCAGCTCACTAAATCAGGGGCAAGAGACCCAGTACTTC
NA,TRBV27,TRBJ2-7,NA,CASAPMGGEQYF,TGTGCCAGCGCACCCATGGGGGGCGAGCAGTACTTC
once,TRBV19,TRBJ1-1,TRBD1,CASSISGQGATEAFF,TGTGCCAGTAGTATCTCGGGACAGGGGGCCACTGAAGCTTTCTTT
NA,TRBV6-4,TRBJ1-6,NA,CASSGRGFGNSPLHF,TGTGCCAGCAGTGGCAGGGGATTTGGTAATTCACCCCTCCACTTT
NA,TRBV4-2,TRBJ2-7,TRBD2,CASSQIQTSGGAIEQYF,TGTGCCAGCAGCCAAATACAGACTAGCGGGGGGGCGATCGAGCAGTACTTC
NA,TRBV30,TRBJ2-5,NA,CAWSPLLGETQYF,TGTGCCTGGAGTCCCCTCCTCGGGGAGACCCAGTACTTC
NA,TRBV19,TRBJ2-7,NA,CASSLADSSYEQYF,TGTGCCAGTAGTTTGGCAGATTCCTCCTACGAGCAGTACTTC
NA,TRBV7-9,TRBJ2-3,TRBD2,CASSLLAGGTDTQYF,TGTGCCAGCAGCTTACTAGCGGGGGGCACAGATACGCAGTATTTT
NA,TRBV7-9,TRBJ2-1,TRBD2,CASSLVSSGYNEQFF,TGTGCCAGCAGCTTAGTCTCTAGCGGATACAATGAGCAGTTCTTC
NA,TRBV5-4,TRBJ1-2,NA,CASSTMTANYGYTF,TGTGCCAGCAGCACGATGACAGCTAACTATGGCTACACCTTC
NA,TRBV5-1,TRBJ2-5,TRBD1,CASSRTGERQETQYF,TGCGCCAGCAGTCGGACAGGTGAACGCCAAGAGACCCAGTACTTC
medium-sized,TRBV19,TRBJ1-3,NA,CASSSATGNTIYF,TGTGCCAGTAGTAGTGCGACTGGAAACACCATATATTTT
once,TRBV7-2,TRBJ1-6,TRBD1,CASSFRQGQNSPLHF,TGTGCCAGCAGCTTTCGACAGGGGCAGAATTCACCCCTCCACTTT
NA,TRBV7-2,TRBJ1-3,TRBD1,CASSRAGGTGNTIYF,TGTGCCAGCAGCCGTGCAGGGGGAACTGGAAACACCATATATTTT
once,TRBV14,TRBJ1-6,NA,CASSQALRYNSPLHF,TGTGCCAGCAGCCAAGCGCTGAGGTATAATTCACCCCTCCACTTT
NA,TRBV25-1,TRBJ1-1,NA,CASSANRRPNTEAFF,TGTGCCAGCAGTGCTAACAGGAGACCGAACACTGAAGCTTTCTTT
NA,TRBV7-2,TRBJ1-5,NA,CASSLGTGFRNQPQHF,TGTGCCAGCAGCTTAGGAACGGGGTTTCGCAATCAGCCCCAGCATTTT
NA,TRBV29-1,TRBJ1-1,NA,CSVDHRVNTEAFF,TGCAGCGTTGACCACAGGGTCAACACTGAAGCTTTCTTT
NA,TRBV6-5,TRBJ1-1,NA,CASSKLQGNQAFF,TGTGCCAGCAGTAAACTTCAGGGGAATCAGGCTTTCTTT
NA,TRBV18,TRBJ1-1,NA,CASSPARQAGEAFF,TGTGCCAGCTCACCGGCCCGACAGGCAGGGGAAGCTTTCTTT
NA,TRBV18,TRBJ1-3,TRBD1,CASSAGTGDSGNTIYF,TGTGCCAGCTCCGCCGGGACAGGGGACTCTGGAAACACCATATATTTT
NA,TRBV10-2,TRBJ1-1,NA,CASRPQPGAEAFF,TGCGCCAGCAGACCCCAGCCCGGGGCTGAAGCTTTCTTT
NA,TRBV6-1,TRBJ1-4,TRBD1,CASSDYRGNYEKLFF,TGTGCCAGCAGTGATTACAGGGGGAACTATGAAAAACTGTTTTTT
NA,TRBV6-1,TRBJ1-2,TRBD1,CASSEMGQGANYGYTF,TGTGCCAGCAGTGAAATGGGACAGGGAGCTAACTATGGCTACACCTTC
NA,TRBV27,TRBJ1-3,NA,CASRPRQGNTIYF,TGTGCCAGCAGGCCGAGGCAGGGAAACACCATATATTTT
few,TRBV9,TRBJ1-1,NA,CASRKGGSEAFF,TGTGCCAGCAGGAAGGGGGGGTCTGAAGCTTTCTTT
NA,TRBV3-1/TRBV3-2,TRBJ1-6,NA,CASSQVGGGRSPLHF,TGTGCCAGCAGCCAAGTGGGAGGGGGACGTTCACCCCTCCACTTT
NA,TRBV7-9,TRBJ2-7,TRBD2,CASSPYLAGGSKEQYF,TGTGCCAGCAGCCCATACCTAGCGGGGGGATCCAAAGAGCAGTACTTC
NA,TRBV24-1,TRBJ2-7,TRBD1,CATSDRQGVNEQYF,TGTGCCACCAGTGATCGACAGGGTGTAAACGAGCAGTACTTC
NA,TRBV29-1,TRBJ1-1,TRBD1,CSVERQGSNTEAFF,TGCAGCGTAGAGCGACAGGGTTCGAACACTGAAGCTTTCTTT
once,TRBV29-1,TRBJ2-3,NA,CSVLVQGRTQYF,TGCAGCGTTCTTGTCCAGGGGCGAACGCAGTATTTT
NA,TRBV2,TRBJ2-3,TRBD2,CASSEAWSGGLRRDTQYF,TGTGCCAGCAGTGAAGCTTGGAGCGGGGGGTTGAGGAGGGATACGCAGTATTTT
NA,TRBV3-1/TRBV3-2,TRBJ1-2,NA,CASSQAEGYTF,TGTGCCAGCAGCCAAGCCGAGGGCTACACCTTC
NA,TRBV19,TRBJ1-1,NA,CASTTGRGATEAFF,TGTGCCAGTACTACAGGTCGGGGGGCCACTGAAGCTTTCTTT
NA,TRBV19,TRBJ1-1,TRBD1,CASSIDGTGYQDTEAFF,TGTGCCAGTAGTATAGATGGGACAGGGTATCAGGACACTGAAGCTTTCTTT
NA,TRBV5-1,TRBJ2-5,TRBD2,CASSLAPSGGQETQYF,TGCGCCAGCAGCTTGGCCCCTAGCGGGGGCCAAGAGACCCAGTACTTC
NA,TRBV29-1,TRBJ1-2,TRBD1,CSVLGQGGYTF,TGCAGCGTACTGGGACAGGGCGGTTACACCTTC
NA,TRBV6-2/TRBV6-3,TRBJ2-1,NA,CASSYLANEQFF,TGTGCCAGCAGTTACTTAGCCAATGAGCAGTTCTTC
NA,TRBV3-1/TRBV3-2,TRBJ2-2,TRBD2,CASSLAGGPIGELFF,TGTGCCAGCAGCCTAGCGGGAGGGCCGATCGGGGAGCTGTTTTTT
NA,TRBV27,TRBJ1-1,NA,CASSRSGERAFF,TGTGCCAGCAGTAGATCAGGGGAAAGGGCTTTCTTT
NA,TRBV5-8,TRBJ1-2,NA,CASSLEDIYGYTF,TGTGCCAGCAGCTTGGAAGACATCTATGGCTACACCTTC
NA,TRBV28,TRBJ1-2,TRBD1,CASSEPDRLSF,TGTGCCAGCAGCGAACCGGACAGGCTTAGTTTC
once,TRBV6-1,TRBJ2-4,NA,CASSELQIGNIQYF,TGTGCCAGCAGTGAATTACAGATTGGAAACATTCAGTACTTC
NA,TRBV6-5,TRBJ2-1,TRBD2,CASSYGRLAENEQFF,TGTGCCAGCAGTTACGGTCGTCTAGCGGAAAATGAGCAGTTCTTC
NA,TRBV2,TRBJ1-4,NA,CASRRQTATNEKLFF,TGTGCCAGCAGGCGACAGACTGCAACTAATGAAAAACTGTTTTTT
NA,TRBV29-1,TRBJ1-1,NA,CSVEYRKDTEAFF,TGCAGCGTTGAATACAGGAAGGACACTGAAGCTTTCTTT
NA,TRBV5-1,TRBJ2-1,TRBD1,CASSPEKYLGTVTYNEQFF,TGCGCCAGCAGCCCCGAAAAATACCTTGGGACAGTCACCTACAATGAGCAGTTCTTC